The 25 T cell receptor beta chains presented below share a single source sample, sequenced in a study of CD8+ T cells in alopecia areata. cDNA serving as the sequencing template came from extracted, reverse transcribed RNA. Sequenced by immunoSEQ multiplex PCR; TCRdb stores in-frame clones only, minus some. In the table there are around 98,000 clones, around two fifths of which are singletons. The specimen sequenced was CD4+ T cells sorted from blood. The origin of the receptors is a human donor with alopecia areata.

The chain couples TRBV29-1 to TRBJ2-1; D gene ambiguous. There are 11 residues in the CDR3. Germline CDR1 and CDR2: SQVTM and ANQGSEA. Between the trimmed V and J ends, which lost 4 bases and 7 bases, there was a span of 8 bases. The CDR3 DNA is TGCAGCGTTGCCAGGACGAATGAGCAGTTCTTC. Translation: CSVARTNEQFF.

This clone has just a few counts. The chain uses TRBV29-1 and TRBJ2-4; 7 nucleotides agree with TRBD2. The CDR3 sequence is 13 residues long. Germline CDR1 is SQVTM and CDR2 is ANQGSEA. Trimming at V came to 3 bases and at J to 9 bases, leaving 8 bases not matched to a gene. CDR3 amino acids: CSVDSQRGGIQYF. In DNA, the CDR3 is TGCAGCGTTGATTCTCAGCGGGGCGGCATTCAGTACTTC.

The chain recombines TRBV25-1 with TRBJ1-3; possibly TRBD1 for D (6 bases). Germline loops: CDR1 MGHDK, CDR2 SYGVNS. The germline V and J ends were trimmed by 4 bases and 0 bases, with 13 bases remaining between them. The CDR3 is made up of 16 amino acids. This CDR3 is CASSGMGAPSGNTIYF. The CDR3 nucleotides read TGTGCCAGCAGTGGGATGGGGGCCCCCTCTGGAAACACCATATATTTT.

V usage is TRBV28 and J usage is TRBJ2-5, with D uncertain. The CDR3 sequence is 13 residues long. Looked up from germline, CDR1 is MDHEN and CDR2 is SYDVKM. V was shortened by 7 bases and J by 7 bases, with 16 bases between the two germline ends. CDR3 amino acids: CASKKTEWGTQYF. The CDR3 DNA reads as TGTGCCAGCAAAAAGACTGAGTGGGGGACCCAGTACTTC.

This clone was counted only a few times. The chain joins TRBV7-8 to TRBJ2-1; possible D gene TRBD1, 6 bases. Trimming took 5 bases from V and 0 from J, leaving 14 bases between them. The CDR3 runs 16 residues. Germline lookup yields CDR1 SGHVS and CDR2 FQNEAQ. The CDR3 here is CASSRGTLSSYNEQFF. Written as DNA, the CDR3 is TGTGCCAGCAGCAGGGGGACCCTCAGCTCCTACAATGAGCAGTTCTTC.

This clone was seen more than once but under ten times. This CDR3 is CASSGRGTSGAYNEQFF. The CDR3 DNA reads TGTGCCAGCAGCGGCCGAGGGACTAGCGGGGCCTACAATGAGCAGTTCTTC. This sequence joins TRBV7-9 and TRBJ2-1, with 13 bases aligning to TRBD2. This CDR3 comprises 17 residues. The V and J ends lost 5 bases and 2 bases, in that order; junction bases with no gene match: 6. CDR1 SEHNR and CDR2 FQNEAQ come from the germline V gene (reference sequence). Drawing the rest from reference TRBV7-9 and TRBJ2-1, the complete variable domain is DTGVSQNPRHKITKRGQNVTFRCDPISEHNRLYWYRQTLGQGPEFLTYFQNEAQLEKSRLLSDRFSAERPKGSFSTLEIQRTEQGDSAMYLCASSGRGTSGAYNEQFFGPGTRLTVL.

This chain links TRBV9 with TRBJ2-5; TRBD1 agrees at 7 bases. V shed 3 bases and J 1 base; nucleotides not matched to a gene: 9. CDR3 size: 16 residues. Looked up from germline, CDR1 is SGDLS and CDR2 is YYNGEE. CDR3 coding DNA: TGTGCCAGCAGCGGTGGACAGGCGACGCTCCAAGAGACCCAGTACTTC. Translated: CASSGGQATLQETQYF.

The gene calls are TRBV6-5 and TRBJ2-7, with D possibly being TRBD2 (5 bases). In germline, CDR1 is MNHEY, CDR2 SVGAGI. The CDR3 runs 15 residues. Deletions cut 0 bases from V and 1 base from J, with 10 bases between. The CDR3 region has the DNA TGTGCCAGCAGTTACTCTCGTTCGGGGTCCTACGAGCAGTACTTC. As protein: CASSYSRSGSYEQYF.

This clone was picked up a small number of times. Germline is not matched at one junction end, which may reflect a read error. CDR3: CSVEAGQGPWRDTQYF. The CDR3 DNA reads TGCAGCGTAGAAGCGGGACAGGGGCCTTGGAGAGATACGCAGTATTTT. This chain joins TRBV29-1 and TRBJ2-3; 10 nucleotides agree with TRBD1. Germline CDR1 and CDR2: SQVTM and ANQGSEA. The CDR3 has 16 amino acids.

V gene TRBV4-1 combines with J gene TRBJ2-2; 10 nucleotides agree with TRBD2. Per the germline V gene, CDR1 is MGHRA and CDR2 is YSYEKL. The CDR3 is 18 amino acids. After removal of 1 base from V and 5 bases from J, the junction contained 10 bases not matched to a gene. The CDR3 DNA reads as TGCGCCAGCAGCCAAGGAGGCCTAGCGGGAGTAGGAACCGGGGAGCTGTTTTTT. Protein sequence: CASSQGGLAGVGTGELFF.

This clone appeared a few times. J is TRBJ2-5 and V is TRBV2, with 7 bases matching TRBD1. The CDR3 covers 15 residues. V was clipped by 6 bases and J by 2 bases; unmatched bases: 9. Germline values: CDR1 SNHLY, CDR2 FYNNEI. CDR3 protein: CASRVGTVPQETQYF. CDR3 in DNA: TGTGCCAGCAGAGTAGGGACAGTCCCTCAAGAGACCCAGTACTTC.

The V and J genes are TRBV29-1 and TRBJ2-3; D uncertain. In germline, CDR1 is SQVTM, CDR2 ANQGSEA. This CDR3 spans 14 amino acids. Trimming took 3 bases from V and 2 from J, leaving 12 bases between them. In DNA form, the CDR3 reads TGCAGCGTTGACAAGGGTATCTCCACAGATACGCAGTATTTT. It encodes CSVDKGISTDTQYF.

DNA for the CDR3: TGTGCCAGCAGCTTATTCACTGGGAATTCACCCCTCCACTTT. Protein product: CASSLFTGNSPLHF. The chain joins TRBV7-2 to TRBJ1-6; D uncertain. Germline values: CDR1 SGHTA, CDR2 FQGNSA. V was trimmed by 2 bases and J by 7 bases, leaving 9 bases between them. The CDR3 totals 14 residues. Complete variable domain (other parts from reference TRBV7-2 and TRBJ1-6): GAGVSQSPSNKVTEKGKDVELRCDPISGHTALYWYRQSLGQGLEFLIYFQGNSAPDKSGLPSDRFSAERTGGSVSTLTIQRTQQEDSAVYLCASSLFTGNSPLHFGNGTRLTVT.

This CDR3 is CASSLISSGEQYF. The DNA for the CDR3 is TGCGCCAGCAGCTTGATCTCGTCTGGGGAGCAGTACTTC. V gene TRBV5-1 combines with J gene TRBJ2-7; D remains unclear. Germline lookup yields CDR1 SGHRS and CDR2 YFSETQ. V was clipped by 1 base and J by 7 bases, with 12 bases between them. This CDR3 has 13 residues. The whole variable domain, remainder taken from reference TRBV5-1 and TRBJ2-7, is KAGVTQTPRYLIKTRGQQVTLSCSPISGHRSVSWYQQTPGQGLQFLFEYFSETQRNKGNFPGRFSGRQFSNSRSEMNVSTLELGDSALYLCASSLISSGEQYFGPGTRLTVT.

This chain's CDR3 is CSVEYGRETQYF. CDR3 nucleotide sequence: TGCAGCGTTGAATACGGACGGGAGACCCAGTACTTC. The chain combines TRBV29-1 with TRBJ2-5, with D hard to call. The germline CDR1 and CDR2 sequences are SQVTM and ANQGSEA. CDR3 length equals 12 residues. V was cut by 2 bases and J by 5 bases, with 9 bases left in between.

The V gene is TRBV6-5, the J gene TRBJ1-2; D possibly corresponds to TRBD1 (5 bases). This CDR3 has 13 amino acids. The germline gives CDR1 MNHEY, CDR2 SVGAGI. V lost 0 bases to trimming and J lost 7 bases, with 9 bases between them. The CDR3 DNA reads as TGTGCCAGCAGTTACTCGGGGGGTCCTGGCTACACCTTC. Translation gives CASSYSGGPGYTF.

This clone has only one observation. CDR3 coding DNA: TGTGCCTGGAGGTTGCTCCACGGGTCACCCCTCCACTTT. This encodes CAWRLLHGSPLHF. This chain uses TRBV30 with TRBJ1-6; D is unresolved. Looked up from germline, CDR1 is GTSNPN and CDR2 is SVGIG (reference sequence). V dropped 3 bases and J dropped 10 bases, with 13 bases sitting between them. The CDR3 totals 13 residues.

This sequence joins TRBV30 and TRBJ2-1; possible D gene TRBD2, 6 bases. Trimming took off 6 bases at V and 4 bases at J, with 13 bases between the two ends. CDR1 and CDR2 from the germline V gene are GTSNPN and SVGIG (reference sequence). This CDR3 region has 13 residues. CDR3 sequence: CACSVGGYNEQFF. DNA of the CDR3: TGTGCCTGCTCCGTCGGGGGATACAATGAGCAGTTCTTC.

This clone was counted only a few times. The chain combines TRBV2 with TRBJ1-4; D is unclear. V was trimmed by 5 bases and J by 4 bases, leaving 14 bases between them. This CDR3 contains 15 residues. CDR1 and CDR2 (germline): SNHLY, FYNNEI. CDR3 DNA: TGTGCCAGCAGTCAAGACCCGGGCCATAATGAAAAACTGTTTTTT. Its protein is CASSQDPGHNEKLFF.

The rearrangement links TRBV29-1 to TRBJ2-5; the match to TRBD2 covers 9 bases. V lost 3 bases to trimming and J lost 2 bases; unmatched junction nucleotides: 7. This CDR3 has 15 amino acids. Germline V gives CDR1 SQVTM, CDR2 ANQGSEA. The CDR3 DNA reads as TGCAGCGTTGACGGGCCTAGCGGGGATCAAGAGACCCAGTACTTC. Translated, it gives CSVDGPSGDQETQYF.

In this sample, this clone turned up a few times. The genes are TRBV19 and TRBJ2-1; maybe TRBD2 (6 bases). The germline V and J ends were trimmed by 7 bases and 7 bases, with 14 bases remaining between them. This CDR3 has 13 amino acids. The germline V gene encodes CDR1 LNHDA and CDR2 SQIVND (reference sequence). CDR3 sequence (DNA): TGTGCCAGTACCGATCGACGGGGGAATGAGCAGTTCTTC. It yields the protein CASTDRRGNEQFF.

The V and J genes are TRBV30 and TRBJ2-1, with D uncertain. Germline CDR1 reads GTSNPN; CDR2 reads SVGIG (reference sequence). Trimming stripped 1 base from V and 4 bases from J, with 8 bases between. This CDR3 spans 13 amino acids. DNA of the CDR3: TGTGCCTGGAGTGGTGGGGTGTACAATGAGCAGTTCTTC. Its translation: CAWSGGVYNEQFF.

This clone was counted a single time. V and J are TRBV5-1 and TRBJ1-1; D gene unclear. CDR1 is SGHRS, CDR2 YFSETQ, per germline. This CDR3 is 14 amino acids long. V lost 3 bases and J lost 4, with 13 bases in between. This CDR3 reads CASSSGFGVTEAFF. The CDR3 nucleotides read TGCGCCAGCAGCTCGGGTTTCGGGGTCACTGAAGCTTTCTTT.

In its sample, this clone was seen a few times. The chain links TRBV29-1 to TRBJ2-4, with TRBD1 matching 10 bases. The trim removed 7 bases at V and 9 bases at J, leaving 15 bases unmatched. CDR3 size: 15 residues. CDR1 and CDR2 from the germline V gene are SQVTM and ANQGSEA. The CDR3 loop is CSAVTAGTGATIQYF. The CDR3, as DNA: TGCAGCGCAGTCACTGCCGGGACAGGGGCTACCATTCAGTACTTC.

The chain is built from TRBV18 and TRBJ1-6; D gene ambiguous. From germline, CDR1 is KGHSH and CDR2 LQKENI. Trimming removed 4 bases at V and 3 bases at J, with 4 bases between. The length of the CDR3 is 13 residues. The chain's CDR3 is CASSLDYNSPLHF. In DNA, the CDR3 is TGTGCCAGCTCACTAGACTATAATTCACCCCTCCACTTT.